Shown below are 11 T cell receptor beta chains from a single sample sequenced in a study of CD4 T cell repertoires in COVID-19. Generated by immunoSEQ multiplex PCR, the TCRdb table keeps only in-frame clones and is missing some. The sample lists around 22,000 clones; 80% to 90% were seen once. The memory T cells were sequenced right after ex vivo isolation, without culture. The sequences come from central memory CD4+ T cells from blood, collected before the COVID-19 pandemic. These receptors originate from a human donor who had COVID-19.

The rearrangement links TRBV28 to TRBJ1-1; D remains ambiguous. This CDR3 comprises 12 residues. In germline, CDR1 is MDHEN, CDR2 SYDVKM. With 6 bases removed from V and 3 bases from J, the gap between germline ends came to 8 bases. The CDR3 DNA is TGTGCCAGCAGACTACGAGACACTGAAGCTTTCTTT. It yields the protein CASRLRDTEAFF.

V is TRBV5-6 and J is TRBJ2-3, with D possibly matching TRBD2 (5 bases). CDR3 length: 15 amino acids. Germline CDR1 is SGHDT and CDR2 is YYEEEE. V lost 0 bases and J 1 base, leaving 9 bases between the germline ends. The CDR3 DNA follows: TGTGCCAGCAGCTTGGGTAGCGCCCGCACAGATACGCAGTATTTT. Translation: CASSLGSARTDTQYF.

The chain employs TRBV5-1 and TRBJ1-2, with 7 bases matching TRBD1. Per the germline V gene, CDR1 is SGHRS and CDR2 is YFSETQ. After removal of 4 bases from V and 3 bases from J, the junction contained 3 bases not matched to a gene. The CDR3 has 13 amino acids. CDR3 region: CASSATGDYGYTF. In DNA form, the CDR3 reads TGCGCCAGCAGCGCCACAGGGGACTATGGCTACACCTTC.

V gene TRBV5-1 combines with J gene TRBJ2-7; 8 nucleotides align to TRBD2. Germline CDR1 is SGHRS and CDR2 is YFSETQ. V shed 4 bases, J shed 1 base, and the junction held 7 bases outside the gene matches. The CDR3 sequence is 15 residues long. The CDR3 coding sequence is TGCGCCAGCAGCCCCTCGGGACTAGAATCCTACGAGCAGTACTTC. It codes for CASSPSGLESYEQYF.

The V and J genes are TRBV28 and TRBJ1-2; 10 bases agree with TRBD1. This CDR3 comprises 14 residues. Germline V gives CDR1 MDHEN, CDR2 SYDVKM. With 11 bases clipped from V and 4 bases from J, the junction kept 10 bases outside the gene matches. This CDR3 reads CASQTTGGFYGYTF. For the CDR3, the DNA is TGTGCCTCCCAGACGACAGGGGGCTTCTATGGCTACACCTTC.

This clone was seen a few times. The V gene is TRBV11-2, the J gene TRBJ2-1; 9 bases are a match to TRBD1. This CDR3 contains 14 residues. The junction had 6 bases not matched to a gene; V was cut back by 8 bases and J by 4 bases. The germline CDR1 and CDR2 sequences are SGHAT and FQNNGV. CDR3 region: CASGGQGPYNEQFF. CDR3 bases: TGTGCCAGCGGCGGACAGGGGCCATACAATGAGCAGTTCTTC. Using reference TRBV11-2 and TRBJ2-1 for the parts outside the CDR3, the full variable domain is EAGVAQSPRYKIIEKRQSVAFWCNPISGHATLYWYQQILGQGPKLLIQFQNNGVVDDSQLPKDRFSAERLKGVDSTLKIQPAKLEDSAVYLCASGGQGPYNEQFFGPGTRLTVL.

The gene calls are TRBV7-2 and TRBJ2-7; 8 nucleotides agree with TRBD2. Germline V lookup: CDR1 SGHTA, CDR2 FQGNSA. CDR3 length equals 15 residues. J was trimmed by 6 bases and V by 1 base; bases with no gene match: 8. The CDR3 sequence: CASSLESGSLSEQYF. For the CDR3, the DNA is TGTGCCAGCAGCTTAGAGAGCGGGAGCCTTTCCGAGCAGTACTTC.

The gene calls are TRBV18 and TRBJ1-1; no clear D gene. V shed 3 bases and J shed 4 bases, with 12 bases lying between them. CDR3 length equals 14 residues. CDR1 and CDR2 from the germline V gene are KGHSH and LQKENI. The CDR3 region is CASSPTPEGTEAFF. The CDR3 DNA is TGTGCCAGCTCACCGACCCCAGAGGGCACTGAAGCTTTCTTT. The full variable domain, with the rest looked up from reference TRBV18 and TRBJ1-1, is NAGVMQNPRHLVRRRGQEARLRCSPMKGHSHVYWYRQLPEEGLKFMVYLQKENIIDESGMPKERFSAEFPKEGPSILRIQQVVRGDSAAYFCASSPTPEGTEAFFGQGTRLTVV.

The chain recombines TRBV6-1 with TRBJ1-2; D possibly corresponds to TRBD1 (6 bases). From germline, CDR1 is MNHNS and CDR2 SASEGT. V lost 2 bases to trimming and J lost 6 bases, with 16 bases between them. This CDR3 is 15 amino acids long. The CDR3, as DNA: TGTGCCAGCAGTGAAAGGGGGTGGACTGTTAATGGCTACACCTTC. Protein sequence: CASSERGWTVNGYTF.

Notes on this clone: This specimen includes other DNA sequences encoding the same CDR3. This rearrangement joins TRBV7-9 to TRBJ1-1; TRBD1 is a possible D gene (6 bases). V was clipped by 1 base and J by 0 bases, with 9 bases between them. Germline assignment: CDR1 SEHNR and CDR2 FQNEAQ (reference sequence). This CDR3 comprises 15 residues. The CDR3 protein is CASSLGQGMNTEAFF. CDR3 DNA sequence: TGTGCCAGCAGCTTAGGTCAGGGGATGAACACTGAAGCTTTCTTT.

Only one count was recorded for this clone. The chain uses TRBV6-1 and TRBJ1-5; D perhaps matches TRBD1 (6 bases). The CDR3 totals 15 residues. Germline CDR1 and CDR2: MNHNS and SASEGT. The V end lost 8 bases, the J end lost 5 bases, and 19 bases lay between the germline ends. CDR3 coding DNA: TGTGCCAGCTTCGACCCCGGGACACTGTATCAGCCCCAGCATTTT. This sequence encodes CASFDPGTLYQPQHF.